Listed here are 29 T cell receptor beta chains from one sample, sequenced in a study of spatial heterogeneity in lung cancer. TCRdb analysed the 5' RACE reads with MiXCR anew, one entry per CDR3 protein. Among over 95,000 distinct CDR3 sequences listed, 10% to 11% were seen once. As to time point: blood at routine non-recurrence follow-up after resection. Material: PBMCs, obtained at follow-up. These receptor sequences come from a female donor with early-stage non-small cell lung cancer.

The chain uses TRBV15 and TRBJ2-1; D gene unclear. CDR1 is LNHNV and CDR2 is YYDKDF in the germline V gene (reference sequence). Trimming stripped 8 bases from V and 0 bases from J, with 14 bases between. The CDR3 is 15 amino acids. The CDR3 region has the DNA TGTGCCACCCGTAGGCAGTCGAGCTCCTACAATGAGCAGTTCTTC. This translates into CATRRQSSSYNEQFF.

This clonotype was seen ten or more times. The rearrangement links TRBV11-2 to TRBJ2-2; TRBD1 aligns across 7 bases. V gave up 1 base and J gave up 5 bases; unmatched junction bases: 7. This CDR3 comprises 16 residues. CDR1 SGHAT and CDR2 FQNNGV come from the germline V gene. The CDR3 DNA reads TGTGCCAGCAGCTTAGGGCACAGGGGCCCAACCGGGGAGCTGTTTTTT. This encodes CASSLGHRGPTGELFF.

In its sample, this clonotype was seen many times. The CDR3 protein is CASSARQGLTATSTDTQYF. Written as DNA, the CDR3 is TGCGCCAGCAGTGCTCGACAGGGTTTAACGGCGACTAGCACAGATACGCAGTATTTT. This chain uses TRBV10-1 with TRBJ2-3; 7 bases are shared with TRBD1. In germline, CDR1 is WNHNN, CDR2 SYGVQD (reference sequence). The CDR3 loop spans 19 amino acids. The V gene end was trimmed by 4 bases and the J gene end by 0 bases; junction bases not matched to a gene: 16.

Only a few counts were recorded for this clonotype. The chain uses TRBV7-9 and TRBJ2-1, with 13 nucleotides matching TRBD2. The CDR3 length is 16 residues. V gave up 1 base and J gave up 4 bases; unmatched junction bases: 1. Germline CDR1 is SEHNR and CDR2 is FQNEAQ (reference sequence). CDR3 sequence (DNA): TGTGCCAGCAGCTTAGGGGGACTAGCGGGATACAATGAGCAGTTCTTC. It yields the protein CASSLGGLAGYNEQFF.

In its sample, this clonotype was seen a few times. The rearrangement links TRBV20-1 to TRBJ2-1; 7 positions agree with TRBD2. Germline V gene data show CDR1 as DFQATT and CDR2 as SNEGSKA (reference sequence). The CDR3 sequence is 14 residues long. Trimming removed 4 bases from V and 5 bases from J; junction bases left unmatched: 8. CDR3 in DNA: TGCAGTGCTACGGAGGGAGGGCCCCACAATGAGCAGTTCTTC. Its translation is CSATEGGPHNEQFF.

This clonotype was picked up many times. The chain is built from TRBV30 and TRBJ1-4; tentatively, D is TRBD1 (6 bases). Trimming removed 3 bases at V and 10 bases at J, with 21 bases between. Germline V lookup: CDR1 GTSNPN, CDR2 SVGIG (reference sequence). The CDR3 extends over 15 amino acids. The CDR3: CAWRSGQLSFGKLFF. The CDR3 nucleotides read TGTGCCTGGAGATCCGGACAGTTGTCGTTCGGAAAACTGTTTTTT. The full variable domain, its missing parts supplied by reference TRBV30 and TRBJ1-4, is SQTIHQWPATLVQPVGSPLSLECTVEGTSNPNLYWYRQAAGRGLQLLFYSVGIGQISSEVPQNLSASRPQDRQFILSSKKLLLSDSGFYLCAWRSGQLSFGKLFFGSGTQLSVL.

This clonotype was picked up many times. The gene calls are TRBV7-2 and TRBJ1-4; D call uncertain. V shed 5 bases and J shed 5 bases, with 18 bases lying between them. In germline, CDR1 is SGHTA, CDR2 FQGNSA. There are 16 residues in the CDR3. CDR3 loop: CASSPPQLGLNEKLFF. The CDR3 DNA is TGTGCCAGCAGCCCTCCCCAGCTGGGTTTAAATGAAAAACTGTTTTTT.

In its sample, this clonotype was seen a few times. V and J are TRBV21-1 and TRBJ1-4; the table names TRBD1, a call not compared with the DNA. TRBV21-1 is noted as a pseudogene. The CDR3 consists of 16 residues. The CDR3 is CASSVFGGRTNEKLFF. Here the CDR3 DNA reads TGTGCCAGCAGCGTCTTTGGGGGACGCACTAATGAAAAACTGTTTTTT.

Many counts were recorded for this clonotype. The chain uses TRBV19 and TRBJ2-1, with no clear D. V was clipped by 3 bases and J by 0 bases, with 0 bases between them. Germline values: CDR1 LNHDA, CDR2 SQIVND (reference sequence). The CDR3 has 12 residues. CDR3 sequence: CASSISYNEQFF. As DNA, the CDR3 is TGTGCCAGTAGTATCTCCTACAATGAGCAGTTCTTC.

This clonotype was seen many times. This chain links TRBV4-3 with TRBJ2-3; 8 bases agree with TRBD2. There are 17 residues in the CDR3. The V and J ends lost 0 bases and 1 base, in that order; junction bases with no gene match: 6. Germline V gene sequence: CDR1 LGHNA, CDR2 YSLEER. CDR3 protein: CASSQDPVLAGTDTQYF. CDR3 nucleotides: TGCGCCAGCAGCCAAGACCCCGTACTAGCGGGCACAGATACGCAGTATTTT.

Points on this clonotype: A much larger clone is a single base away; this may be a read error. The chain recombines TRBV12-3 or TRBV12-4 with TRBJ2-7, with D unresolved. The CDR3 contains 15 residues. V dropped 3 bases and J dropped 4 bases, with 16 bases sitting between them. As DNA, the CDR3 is TGTGCCAGCAGTTTCCGGCTGGAGACACGGTACGAGCAGTACTTC. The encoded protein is CASSFRLETRYEQYF.

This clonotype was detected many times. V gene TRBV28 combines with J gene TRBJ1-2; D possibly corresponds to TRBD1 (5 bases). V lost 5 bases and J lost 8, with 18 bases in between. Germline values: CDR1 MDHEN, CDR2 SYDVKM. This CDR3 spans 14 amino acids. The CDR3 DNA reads TGTGCCAGCAGTGTGACTCGCAGGGTGAAGGGCTACACCTTC. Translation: CASSVTRRVKGYTF.

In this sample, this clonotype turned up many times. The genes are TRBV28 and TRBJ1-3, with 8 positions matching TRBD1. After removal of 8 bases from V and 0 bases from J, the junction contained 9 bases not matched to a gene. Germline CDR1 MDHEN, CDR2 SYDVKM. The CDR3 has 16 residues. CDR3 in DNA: TGTGCCAGCGGACAGGGTCCTCTCGGCTCTGGAAACACCATATATTTT. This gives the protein CASGQGPLGSGNTIYF.

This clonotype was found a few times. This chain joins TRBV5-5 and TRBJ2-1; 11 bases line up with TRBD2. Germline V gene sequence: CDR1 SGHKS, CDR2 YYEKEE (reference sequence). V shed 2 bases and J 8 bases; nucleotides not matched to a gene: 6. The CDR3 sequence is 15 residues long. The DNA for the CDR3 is TGTGCCAGCAGCTTTAGCGGGAGGGCCGGCCATGAGCAGTTCTTC. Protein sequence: CASSFSGRAGHEQFF.

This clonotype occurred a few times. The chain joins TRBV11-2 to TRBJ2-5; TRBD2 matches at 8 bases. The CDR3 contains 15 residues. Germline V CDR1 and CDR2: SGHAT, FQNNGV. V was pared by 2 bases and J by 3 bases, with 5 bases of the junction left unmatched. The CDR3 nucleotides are TGTGCCAGCAGCTTACACCCAGCGGGAGAAGAGACCCAGTACTTC. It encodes CASSLHPAGEETQYF.

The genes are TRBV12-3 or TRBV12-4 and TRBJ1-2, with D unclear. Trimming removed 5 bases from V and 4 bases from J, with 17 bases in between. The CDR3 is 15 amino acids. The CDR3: CASSLSSHGPYGYTF. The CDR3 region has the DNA TGTGCCAGCAGTCTATCCTCACACGGGCCCTATGGCTACACCTTC.

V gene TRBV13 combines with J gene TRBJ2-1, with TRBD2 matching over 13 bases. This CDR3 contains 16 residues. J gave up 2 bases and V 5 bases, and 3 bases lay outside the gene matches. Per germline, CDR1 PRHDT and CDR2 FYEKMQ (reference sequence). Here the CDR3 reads CASSPGTSGTYNEQFF. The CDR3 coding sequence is TGTGCCAGCAGCCCCGGGACTAGCGGGACCTACAATGAGCAGTTCTTC.

CDR3 loop: CASSLSRTSGSTDTQYF. CDR3 DNA: TGCGCCAGCAGCTTGTCACGGACTAGCGGGAGTACAGATACGCAGTATTTT. The chain combines TRBV5-1 with TRBJ2-3, with 13 bases that match TRBD2. CDR1 is SGHRS, CDR2 YFSETQ, per germline. Trimming took 1 base from V and 3 from J; bases not matched to a gene: 5. This CDR3 region has 17 residues.

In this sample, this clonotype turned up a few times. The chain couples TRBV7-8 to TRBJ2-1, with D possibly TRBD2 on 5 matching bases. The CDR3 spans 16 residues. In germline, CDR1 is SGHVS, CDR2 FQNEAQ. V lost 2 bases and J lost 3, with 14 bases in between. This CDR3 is CASSLKSSFNYNEQFF. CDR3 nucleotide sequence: TGTGCCAGCAGCTTAAAATCTAGCTTTAACTACAATGAGCAGTTCTTC.

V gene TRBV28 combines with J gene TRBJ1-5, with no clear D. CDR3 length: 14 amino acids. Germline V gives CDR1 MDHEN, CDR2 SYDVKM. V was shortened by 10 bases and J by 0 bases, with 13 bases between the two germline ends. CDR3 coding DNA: TGTGCCACCCAGCTGGGGTATAGCAATCAGCCCCAGCATTTT. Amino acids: CATQLGYSNQPQHF.

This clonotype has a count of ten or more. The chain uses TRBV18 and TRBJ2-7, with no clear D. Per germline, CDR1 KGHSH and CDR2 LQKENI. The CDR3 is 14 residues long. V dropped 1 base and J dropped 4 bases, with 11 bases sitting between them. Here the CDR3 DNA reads TGTGCCAGCTCACCACGAAGTGGCGGTTACGAGCAGTACGTC. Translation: CASSPRSGGYEQYV.

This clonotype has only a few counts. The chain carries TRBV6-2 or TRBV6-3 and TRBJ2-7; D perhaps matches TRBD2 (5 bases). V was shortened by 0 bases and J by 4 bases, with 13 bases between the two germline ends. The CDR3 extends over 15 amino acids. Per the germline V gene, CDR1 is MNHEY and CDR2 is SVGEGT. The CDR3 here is CASSYSQDSPYEQYV. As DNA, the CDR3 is TGTGCCAGCAGTTACTCTCAGGACTCTCCGTACGAGCAGTACGTC.

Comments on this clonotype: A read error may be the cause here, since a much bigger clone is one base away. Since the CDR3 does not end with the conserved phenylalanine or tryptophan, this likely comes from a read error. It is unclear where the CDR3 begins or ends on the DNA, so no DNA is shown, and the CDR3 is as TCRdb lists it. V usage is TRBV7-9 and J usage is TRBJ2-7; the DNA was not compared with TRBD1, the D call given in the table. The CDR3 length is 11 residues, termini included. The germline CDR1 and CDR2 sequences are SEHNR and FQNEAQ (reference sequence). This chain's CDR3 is CASSSDVSPSL.

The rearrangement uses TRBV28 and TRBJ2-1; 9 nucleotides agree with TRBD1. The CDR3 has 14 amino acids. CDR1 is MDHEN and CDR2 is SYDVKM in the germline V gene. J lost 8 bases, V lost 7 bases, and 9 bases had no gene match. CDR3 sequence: CASTTGTGIHEQFF. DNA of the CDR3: TGTGCCAGCACCACCGGGACAGGGATCCATGAGCAGTTCTTC.

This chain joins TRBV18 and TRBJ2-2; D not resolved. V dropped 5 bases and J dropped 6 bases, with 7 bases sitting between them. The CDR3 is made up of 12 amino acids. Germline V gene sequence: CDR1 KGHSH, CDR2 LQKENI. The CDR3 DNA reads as TGTGCCAGCTCATCCTACTCCGGGGAGCTGTTTTTT. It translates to CASSSYSGELFF.

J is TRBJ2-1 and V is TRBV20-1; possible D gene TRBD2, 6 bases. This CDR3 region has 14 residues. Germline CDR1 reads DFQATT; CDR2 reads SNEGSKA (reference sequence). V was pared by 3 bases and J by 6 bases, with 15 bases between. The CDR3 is CSASPPASANEQFF. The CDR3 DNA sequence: TGCAGTGCTAGTCCCCCCGCTAGCGCCAATGAGCAGTTCTTC.

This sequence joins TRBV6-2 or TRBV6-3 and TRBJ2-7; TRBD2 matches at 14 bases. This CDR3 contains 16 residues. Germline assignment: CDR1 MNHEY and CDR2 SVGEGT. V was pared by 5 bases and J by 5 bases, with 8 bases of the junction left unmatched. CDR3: CASSDSGTSGRNEQYV. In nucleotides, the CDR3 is TGTGCCAGCAGTGATTCCGGGACTAGCGGGAGAAACGAGCAGTACGTC.

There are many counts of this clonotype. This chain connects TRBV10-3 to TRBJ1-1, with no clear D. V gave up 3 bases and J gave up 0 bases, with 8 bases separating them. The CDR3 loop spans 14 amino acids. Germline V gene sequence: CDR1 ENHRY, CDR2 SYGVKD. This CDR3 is CAISDGRLNTEAFF. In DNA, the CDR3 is TGTGCCATCAGTGACGGTAGGTTGAACACTGAAGCTTTCTTT.

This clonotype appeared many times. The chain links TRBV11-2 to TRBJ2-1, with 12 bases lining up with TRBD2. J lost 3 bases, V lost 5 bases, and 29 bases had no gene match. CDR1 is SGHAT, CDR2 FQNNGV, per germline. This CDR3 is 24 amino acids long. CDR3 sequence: CASSPNEFLGTTRTSGRIYNEQFF. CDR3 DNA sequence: TGTGCCAGCAGCCCAAACGAATTCCTAGGGACCACTCGCACTAGCGGGAGGATCTACAATGAGCAGTTCTTC.